This T cell receptor (beta chain) came from a study of CD8 T cells in Susac syndrome. Random-hexamer reverse transcription was applied to about 0.45 to 1 ug RNA. TCRdb passed the immunoSEQ multiplex PCR reads through MiXCR, listing each CDR3 protein once. This table holds 200,000 or so distinct CDR3 sequences, approximately 95% found once. V was pared by 4 bases and J by 1 base, with 15 bases between. CDR1 is SGHVS and CDR2 is FQNEAQ in the germline V gene. The CDR3 loop spans 16 amino acids. Sequencing was done on a sample of CD4+ T cells from PBMCs. The chain uses TRBV7-8 and TRBJ2-3; D gene unclear. This TCR was sampled from a human donor with Susac syndrome. The CDR3 protein is CASSSKAGTGTDTQYF. CDR3 sequence (DNA): TGTGCCAGCAGCTCAAAAGCAGGCACGGGCACAGATACGCAGTATTTT.